This TCR beta chain was identified during a study of shared T cell receptors in the human thymus (dated by TCRdb to about 2021). Regarding the study in general: The study examined how self-reactive, shared T-cell receptor alpha chains are generated in the human thymus.

Library generation was performed with the immunoSEQ multiplex PCR assay. Not all clones reach the TCRdb copy of this immuneACCESS table, which keeps in-frame sequences only. Checked studies attribute under half of the gap to unresolved V genes and leave the rest unexplained. In all, the sample holds 650,000 to 950,000 clones, and approximately 85% of those were seen once. The ten biggest clones cover around 0.0094% of the sample. As for this clone: Its specific antigen is unknown. The sample holds no much larger clone one base away, and base qualities are not on file.

CDR1 and CDR2 are drawn from the germline V gene: SGHVS, FNYEAQ. V is cut back by 5 bases and J by 2 bases, with 15 bases in the junction unmatched. The CDR3 sequence holds 20 residues, the cysteine and phenylalanine included. Only the CDR3 DNA stays, 60 bases, in frame from base 1. These records were also assigned to another study, of human thymus T cells. According to the second study: The donors were immunologically healthy infants in Finland who had open corrective cardiac surgery for congenital heart defects. Thymus tissue was obtained as surgical resects removed during corrective cardiac surgery. V and J gene segment usage appeared biased in both thymic and peripheral blood repertoires. The related research found that thymic TCR repertoires overlapped highly between unrelated individuals. The study characterized TCR alpha and beta repertoires from fewer than 10 infant thymus samples and a few related peripheral blood samples. Donor ages ranged from about 7 to 250 days, and the cohort comprised 5 to 7 male and a couple of female infants. Thymocytes were mechanically released from the tissue and were stored as pellets of roughly 10-32 million cells at -70 degrees C. A QIAsymphony instrument was used to extract genomic DNA from the frozen cell pellets. Using the immunoSEQ multiplex PCR assay, the TCRB and TCRAD loci were amplified from a standardized quantity of quality-controlled genomic DNA. The amplicons covered the V(D)J region and were long enough to include the CDR3 and to identify the V and J genes. Amplicon sequencing was performed on an Illumina platform through the commercial immunoSEQ service. Primer bias and sequencing errors were corrected using previously described methods, and TCRAD and TCRB definitions followed the IMGT database. Analysis of the repertoires was done with immunoSEQ Analyzer 3.0 and VDJTools and included basic statistics, V/J segment usage, diversity estimates, rarefaction and pairwise overlap. Diversity was estimated with Chao1, ChaoE, Efron-Thisted, Shannon and inverse Simpson indices, and also on datasets down-sampled to the smallest sample. Repertoire overlap used strict matching of CDR3 nucleotide sequence, V gene and J gene, with Jaccard-based multidimensional scaling clustering. On average, thymus samples yielded 800,000 or so unique TCRB clonotypes, whereas blood samples yielded around 88,000.

This receptor was taken from a girl in the first two years of life with a congenital heart defect. Donor details come from another sample of the same person, matched by shared clones. Recombination connected TRBV7-6 to TRBJ2-2; 12 bases in the middle match TRBD2. Sequencing input: thymocytes. CDR3 loop: CASSNAAGTSGPKNTGELFF. The DNA sequence follows: TGTGCCAGCAGCAACGCGGCCGGGACTAGCGGGCCTAAAAACACCGGGGAGCTGTTTTTT.